This TCR beta chain was sequenced in a study of response to subunit inactivated influenza vaccine. The study, taken as a whole, reports: The authors proposed limited new T cell recruitment per seasonal influenza vaccination.

The CDR3 is 15 residues long. V was shortened by 3 bases and J by 8 bases, with 16 bases between the two germline ends. Germline V gene data show CDR1 as LNHNV and CDR2 as YYDKDF (reference sequence). TCRdb re-called the RT-PCR reads with MiXCR, one entry per CDR3 protein. The table records approximately 520,000 distinct CDR3 sequences, roughly 27% of them present only once. Concerning this clonotype itself: Its antigen is as yet unknown.

The specimen comprised CD4+ T cells sorted from PBMCs, sampled approximately 5 days after vaccination. This receptor was taken from a man aged 45-65 years who received an inactivated influenza vaccine. The gene calls are TRBV15 and TRBJ1-4; D ambiguous. The CDR3 protein is CATSSLSGNPEKLFF. CDR3 sequence (DNA): TGTGCCACCAGCAGCTTATCGGGTAATCCCGAAAAACTGTTTTTT.